This T cell receptor (beta chain) was recorded in a study of read filtering for tumor transcriptome and immune sequencing. Study as a whole: Patients were approximately 18 male and about 15 female, mean age approximately 70 years, range roughly 45 to 85.

This CDR3 is 16 amino acids long. From 350 to 500 ng of RNA, a library with molecular barcoded alpha/delta and beta/gamma adaptors was made. Each CDR3 protein gets one entry after TCRdb re-called the reads with MiXCR. The table shows approximately 65,000 distinct CDR3 sequences, with 14% occurring only once. This clonotype was seen only a few times. One end of the junction is discordant with germline, which a read error may explain. The sequenced sample consisted of a population of CD138-negative cells sorted from bone marrow. The chain carries TRBV12-3 or TRBV12-4 and TRBJ2-2; no definite D call. The TCR was taken from a donor at least 40 years old with multiple myeloma. CDR3 protein: CASSLLGSWSAGELFF. CDR3 DNA: TGCGCCAGCAGTTTGTTAGGTAGCTGGAGCGCCGGGGAGCTGTTTTTT.